The next 16 T cell receptor beta chains were all read from a single sample in a study of cytomegalovirus exposure and HLA in healthy donors. A multiplex PCR was run with 60 Vbeta primers and 13 Jbeta primers. The repertoire was sequenced with immunoSEQ multiplex PCR; TCRdb's copy has only in-frame clones and lacks some. The sample lists approximately 120,000 clones, about two thirds occurring once. The sequenced material came from PBMCs. The receptors stem from a man aged 60-69 years in good health and CMV-seropositive.

The V and J genes are TRBV4-2 and TRBJ1-1; no definite D call. Looked up from germline, CDR1 is LGHNA and CDR2 is YNFKEQ. CDR3 length equals 12 residues. V was pared by 4 bases and J by 6 bases, with 9 bases between. Here the CDR3 reads CASSPSEAEAFF. CDR3 coding DNA: TGTGCCAGCAGCCCAAGTGAGGCTGAAGCTTTCTTT.

This clone was seen more than once but under ten times. The chain recombines TRBV28 with TRBJ1-5; 7 nucleotides match TRBD1. V lost 7 bases and J lost 5; bases outside the gene matches: 8. CDR1 is MDHEN, CDR2 SYDVKM, per germline. The CDR3 loop spans 14 amino acids. The CDR3 is CASTSGQDDQPQHF. The CDR3 nucleotides read TGTGCCAGCACCTCAGGACAGGATGATCAGCCCCAGCATTTT. Complete variable domain (other parts from reference TRBV28 and TRBJ1-5): DVKVTQSSRYLVKRTGEKVFLECVQDMDHENMFWYRQDPGLGLRLIYFSYDVKMKEKGDIPEGYSVSREKKERFSLILESASTNQTSMYLCASTSGQDDQPQHFGDGTRLSIL.

This clone was seen a few times. This chain joins TRBV29-1 and TRBJ1-1, with TRBD1 matching over 7 bases. The germline gives CDR1 SQVTM, CDR2 ANQGSEA. This CDR3 spans 15 amino acids. Trimming cost V 6 bases and J 1 base; bases outside gene matches: 11. The CDR3: CSVLGQDWRNTEAFF. CDR3 DNA sequence: TGCAGCGTCCTCGGACAGGATTGGAGGAACACTGAAGCTTTCTTT. The variable domain in full, with the rest retrieved from reference TRBV29-1 and TRBJ1-1, is SAVISQKPSRDICQRGTSLTIQCQVDSQVTMMFWYRQQPGQSLTLIATANQGSEATYESGFVIDKFPISRPNLTFSTLTVSNMSPEDSSIYLCSVLGQDWRNTEAFFGQGTRLTVV.

V and J are TRBV4-1 and TRBJ2-7; TRBD1 matches at 9 bases. V lost 1 base to trimming and J lost 2 bases; unmatched junction nucleotides: 0. Germline lookup yields CDR1 MGHRA and CDR2 YSYEKL. CDR3 length: 14 residues. This chain's CDR3 is CASSQGDRAYEQYF. The CDR3 coding sequence is TGCGCCAGCAGCCAAGGGGACAGGGCCTACGAGCAGTACTTC.

The V gene is TRBV25-1, the J gene TRBJ1-5; D unresolved. V gave up 9 bases and J gave up 2 bases, with 8 bases separating them. Germline values: CDR1 MGHDK, CDR2 SYGVNS. The CDR3 runs to 12 residues. This CDR3 is CARSAGNQPQHF. The DNA of the CDR3 is TGTGCCAGATCTGCAGGCAATCAGCCCCAGCATTTT.

The gene calls are TRBV11-2 and TRBJ2-3, with 9 bases fitting TRBD2. The CDR3 runs 15 residues. Germline CDR1 reads SGHAT; CDR2 reads FQNNGV. The ends lost 1 base at V and 5 bases at J; junction bases unmatched: 4. The CDR3 DNA reads as TGTGCCAGCAGCTTAGGCGGGGGGGGGAGAGATACGCAGTATTTT. Its translation: CASSLGGGGRDTQYF.

The chain uses TRBV7-2 and TRBJ2-2, with 8 bases lining up with TRBD2. In germline, CDR1 is SGHTA, CDR2 FQGNSA. The CDR3 is made up of 16 amino acids. The J segment lost 6 bases and the V segment lost 2 bases, leaving 8 bases of the junction unmatched. The CDR3 sequence is CASSLMRGAGSGELFF. CDR3 nucleotides: TGTGCCAGCAGCTTAATGCGGGGGGCCGGCTCCGGGGAGCTGTTTTTT.

The chain joins TRBV11-2 to TRBJ2-7; TRBD2 might be the D (6 bases). The germline gives CDR1 SGHAT, CDR2 FQNNGV. Trimming removed 5 bases from V and 5 bases from J, with 10 bases in between. The CDR3 consists of 12 residues. In nucleotides, the CDR3 is TGTGCCAGCAGCCCGGGAGTCGACGAGCAGTACTTC. It yields the protein CASSPGVDEQYF.

This sequence joins TRBV27 and TRBJ2-2; the D gene is possibly TRBD2 (6 bases). The ends were cut back, 0 bases at V and 8 bases at J, with 10 bases in the middle. The CDR3 runs to 14 residues. Per germline, CDR1 MNHEY and CDR2 SMNVEV (reference sequence). CDR3 nucleotides: TGTGCCAGCAGTTTATCGTGGGCGGGGGGGGAGCTGTTTTTT. Protein product: CASSLSWAGGELFF.

This chain uses TRBV27 with TRBJ2-1; 12 bases are shared with TRBD1. The V gene's germline CDR1 is MNHEY and CDR2 SMNVEV (reference sequence). The CDR3 contains 16 residues. The junction had 10 bases not matched to a gene; V was cut back by 6 bases and J by 7 bases. CDR3 in amino acids: CASSQTGTGGRNEQFF. CDR3 coding DNA: TGTGCCAGCAGCCAGACCGGGACAGGGGGCCGAAATGAGCAGTTCTTC.

The V gene is TRBV2, the J gene TRBJ2-7; TRBD1 matches 9 bases. The germline V gene has CDR1 SNHLY and CDR2 FYNNEI. J lost 2 bases, V lost 4 bases, and 0 bases had no gene match. The CDR3 spans 13 residues. DNA for the CDR3: TGTGCCAGCAGTGGGACAGGGGCCTACGAGCAGTACTTC. Translation: CASSGTGAYEQYF.

Comment on this clone: The same CDR3 can be traced to other DNA sequences in this sample. This chain joins TRBV30 and TRBJ1-2; TRBD1 is a possible D gene (5 bases). Germline values: CDR1 GTSNPN, CDR2 SVGIG (reference sequence). Trimming stripped 0 bases from V and 4 bases from J, with 12 bases between. The CDR3 extends over 14 amino acids. In DNA, the CDR3 is TGTGCCTGGAGTGTGGGTACAGGACCCTATGGCTACACCTTC. It translates to CAWSVGTGPYGYTF.

This clone was recorded once. One end of the junction does not line up with germline, which may come from a read error. The V and J genes are TRBV7-3 and TRBJ2-2; D is possibly TRBD1 (5 bases). Germline CDR1 SGHTA, CDR2 FQGTGA. The CDR3 is made up of 15 amino acids. CDR3 sequence (DNA): TGTGCCAGCAGCTTAACCGGGCAGGGCACCTGGGAGCTGTTTTTT. Translating it yields CASSLTGQGTWELFF.

This clone showed up just a few times. The rearrangement links TRBV6-5 to TRBJ1-4; no clear D. The CDR3 is 11 residues long. Trimming stripped 8 bases from V and 8 bases from J, with 9 bases between. The V gene's germline CDR1 is MNHEY and CDR2 SVGAGI. The CDR3 bases are TGTGCCAGCTGGCTGGGCGAAAAACTGTTTTTT. It specifies CASWLGEKLFF.

This clone was seen more than once but under ten times. The rearrangement links TRBV11-2 to TRBJ1-5; D ambiguous. Germline V gives CDR1 SGHAT, CDR2 FQNNGV. With 0 bases removed from V and 5 bases from J, the gap between germline ends came to 11 bases. This CDR3 region has 15 residues. For the CDR3, the DNA is TGTGCCAGCAGCTTAGATCGAGGCAGTCATCAGCCCCAGCATTTT. It is translated as CASSLDRGSHQPQHF.

The chain couples TRBV7-9 to TRBJ1-2; 9 positions match TRBD1. Germline V gene sequence: CDR1 SEHNR, CDR2 FQNEAQ (reference sequence). Germline trimming cut 5 bases from V and 4 bases from J; bases unmatched to any gene: 5. The CDR3 is made up of 14 amino acids. The CDR3 bases are TGTGCCAGCAGCCGAGGGGACAGGGCCTATGGCTACACCTTC. As protein: CASSRGDRAYGYTF.